These T cell receptor beta chains were read from a single sample in a study of T-cell reconstitution after alpha-beta-depleted transplantation in children. TCRdb independently ran MiXCR on the PCR reads; one entry per CDR3 protein. This table holds about 900,000 distinct CDR3 sequences, about 26% found once. This sample comprised PBMCs, mostly from graft donor cells, obtained 360 days after TCRalphabeta/CD19-depleted stem cell transplant. These receptors all come from a boy less than two years old who had a stem cell transplant for SCID, so the T cells may come from the graft donor. The CDR3 runs from the conserved cysteine through the conserved F or W. The D gene is left open where the match is weak. Clone size appears in some rows only: once, few, many, or a class for an expanded clone.

size: NA
V: TRBV25-1
D: TRBD1
J: TRBJ2-7
DNA: TGTGCCAGCAGCACCGGGACAGGGGTGAGGGACTACGAGCAGTACTTC
CDR3: CASSTGTGVRDYEQYF

size: few
V: TRBV2
D: TRBD1
J: TRBJ2-7
DNA: TGTGCCAGCAGGGGACAGGGGCGACGGTACTTC
CDR3: CASRGQGRRYF

size: NA
V: TRBV5-1
D: NA
J: TRBJ1-1
DNA: TGCGCCAGCAGCTTGTTCCCGCCGATTATGAACACTGAAGCTTTCTTT
CDR3: CASSLFPPIMNTEAFF

size: NA
V: TRBV7-8
D: NA
J: TRBJ2-7
DNA: TGTGCCAGCACCCACAGGGATAGTGTCTACGAGCAGTACTTC
CDR3: CASTHRDSVYEQYF

size: NA
V: TRBV2
D: TRBD1
J: TRBJ2-6
DNA: TGTGCCAGCAAAGGGGACAGGTACTCTGGGGCCAACGTCCTGACTTTC
CDR3: CASKGDRYSGANVLTF

size: NA
V: TRBV10-3
D: TRBD2
J: TRBJ2-3
DNA: TGTGCCATCAGTGACCCCGGGACTAGTAAGACAGATACGCTGTATTTT
CDR3: CAISDPGTSKTDTLYF

size: NA
V: TRBV10-3
D: NA
J: TRBJ1-2
DNA: TGTGCCATCAGTGAGTCAGAGGGACGGGACTATGGCTACACCTTC
CDR3: CAISESEGRDYGYTF

size: few
V: TRBV6-5
D: NA
J: TRBJ1-3
DNA: TGTGCCAGCAGTTACGGGGCCGAGAGCTCTGGAAACACCATATATTTT
CDR3: CASSYGAESSGNTIYF

size: few
V: TRBV20-1
D: TRBD2
J: TRBJ2-1
DNA: TGCAGTGCTAGAGATCGTGTAGCGGGGGTCAATGAGCAGTTCTTC
CDR3: CSARDRVAGVNEQFF

size: NA
V: TRBV6-1
D: NA
J: TRBJ2-4
DNA: TGTGCCAGCAGTGAAGGGCAATACAGAGTAGCCAAAAACATTCAGTACTTC
CDR3: CASSEGQYRVAKNIQYF

size: NA
V: TRBV5-1
D: NA
J: TRBJ2-3
DNA: TGCGCCAGCAGCTTGGTTAGCGCAGGCACAGATACGCAGTATTTT
CDR3: CASSLVSAGTDTQYF

size: NA
V: TRBV4-1
D: NA
J: TRBJ2-7
DNA: TGCGCCAGCAGCCATAGGGGACACTACGAGCAGTACTTC
CDR3: CASSHRGHYEQYF

size: NA
V: TRBV15
D: TRBD2
J: TRBJ2-3
DNA: TGTGCCACCAGTGCTAGCGGGGTTCCCACAGATACGCAGTATTTT
CDR3: CATSASGVPTDTQYF

size: NA
V: TRBV20-1
D: TRBD2
J: TRBJ2-3
DNA: TGCAGTGCTAGAGATTTGTCCCAGACTAGCCGGCAGCAGTATTTT
CDR3: CSARDLSQTSRQQYF

size: NA
V: TRBV28
D: TRBD2
J: TRBJ2-3
DNA: TGTGCCAGCAGGCTGACTAGCGACCTCACAGATACGCAGTATTTT
CDR3: CASRLTSDLTDTQYF

size: NA
V: TRBV28
D: NA
J: TRBJ2-7
DNA: TGTGCCAGCAGTTTATCGCAGGGGCTTAGCTCCTACGAGCAGTACTTC
CDR3: CASSLSQGLSSYEQYF

size: NA
V: TRBV18
D: NA
J: TRBJ1-1
DNA: TGTGCCAGCTCACCCAGGGATGGCACTGAAGCTTTCTTT
CDR3: CASSPRDGTEAFF

size: NA
V: TRBV28
D: NA
J: TRBJ2-1
DNA: TGTGCCAGCAGTTTAAAGCTTGGGCTAAAAACTTACAATGAGCAGTTCTTC
CDR3: CASSLKLGLKTYNEQFF

size: NA
V: TRBV6-1
D: TRBD1
J: TRBJ1-4
DNA: TGTGCCAGCAGTCCACAGGGGGCCCCAACTAACGAAAAACTGTTTTTT
CDR3: CASSPQGAPTNEKLFF

size: few
V: TRBV20-1
D: TRBD1
J: TRBJ2-1
DNA: TGCAGTGCTGAAACAGACAGGGACGACGAGCAGTTCTTC
CDR3: CSAETDRDDEQFF

size: NA
V: TRBV29-1
D: NA
J: TRBJ2-1
DNA: TGCAGCCTCAGCAGGAGCTCCTACAATGAGCAGTTCTTC
CDR3: CSLSRSSYNEQFF

size: NA
V: TRBV18
D: NA
J: TRBJ1-1
DNA: TGTGCCAGCTCACCAGGAGGGGTCGGAGCTTTCTTT
CDR3: CASSPGGVGAFF

size: NA
V: TRBV6-5
D: TRBD2
J: TRBJ2-1
DNA: TGTGCCAGCAGTTACGGAGGCGGGGGGGCATCGGGTGAGCAGTTCTTC
CDR3: CASSYGGGGASGEQFF

size: NA
V: TRBV6-1
D: TRBD1
J: TRBJ1-5
DNA: TGTGCCAGCAGACTCCGGACAGGTGTAAAGCCCCAGCATTTT
CDR3: CASRLRTGVKPQHF

size: few
V: TRBV5-1
D: NA
J: TRBJ2-3
DNA: TGCGCCAGCAGCTCCCGACGTTATGTGGGAGATACGCAGTATTTT
CDR3: CASSSRRYVGDTQYF

size: NA
V: TRBV11-2
D: NA
J: TRBJ2-5
DNA: TGTGCCGGACGGGGCGGGGCACAAGAGACCCAGTACTTC
CDR3: CAGRGGAQETQYF

size: NA
V: TRBV5-1
D: NA
J: TRBJ2-2
DNA: TGCGCCAGCAGCTTGTATACCACCGTCCTCGGGGAGCTGTTTTTT
CDR3: CASSLYTTVLGELFF

size: NA
V: TRBV12-3/TRBV12-4
D: NA
J: TRBJ1-3
DNA: TGTGCCAGCAGCTACAGGGCCTCTGGAAACACCATATATTTT
CDR3: CASSYRASGNTIYF

size: few
V: TRBV7-9
D: TRBD1
J: TRBJ2-1
DNA: TGTGCCAGCAGCGTCACCGGGACAGGGGTGGGTGAGCAGTTCTTC
CDR3: CASSVTGTGVGEQFF

size: NA
V: TRBV20-1
D: NA
J: TRBJ1-1
DNA: TGCAGTGCTAAGGGTTGGGGCGTTTCTATGAACACTGAAGCTTTCTTT
CDR3: CSAKGWGVSMNTEAFF

size: few
V: TRBV5-1
D: TRBD2
J: TRBJ2-7
DNA: TGCGCCAGCAGCCCCGAACGGGACTATATCTACGAGCAGTACTTC
CDR3: CASSPERDYIYEQYF

size: few
V: TRBV19
D: TRBD1
J: TRBJ1-2
DNA: TGTGCCAGTAGTATAGGGGACAGGGCTGGCTACACCTTC
CDR3: CASSIGDRAGYTF

size: many
V: TRBV2
D: TRBD1
J: TRBJ2-3
DNA: TGTGCCAGCAACTCTGGACAGGGGACAGATACGCAGTATTTT
CDR3: CASNSGQGTDTQYF

size: NA
V: TRBV11-2
D: TRBD2
J: TRBJ2-7
DNA: TGTGCCAGCAGCCTCCCCCTGACTAGCCCATACTCCTACGAGCAGTACTTC
CDR3: CASSLPLTSPYSYEQYF

size: NA
V: TRBV9
D: NA
J: TRBJ2-5
DNA: TGTGCCAGCAGCGTAGGGGATTGGGAGACCCAGTACTTC
CDR3: CASSVGDWETQYF

size: few
V: TRBV7-2
D: NA
J: TRBJ1-5
DNA: TGTGCCAGCAGCTTAAGGTCCTATAGCAATCAGCCCCAGCATTTT
CDR3: CASSLRSYSNQPQHF

size: NA
V: TRBV10-3
D: NA
J: TRBJ2-7
DNA: TGTGCCATCGGGACTACAGGGTGGGAGCAGTACTTC
CDR3: CAIGTTGWEQYF

size: NA
V: TRBV5-1
D: NA
J: TRBJ2-3
DNA: TGCGCCAGCAGCTTGGCGGCTAGGAGCACAGATACGCAGTATTTT
CDR3: CASSLAARSTDTQYF

size: many
V: TRBV29-1
D: NA
J: TRBJ2-1
DNA: TGCAGCATCGGAGGAAACAATGAGCAGTTCTTC
CDR3: CSIGGNNEQFF

size: NA
V: TRBV10-1
D: NA
J: TRBJ2-5
DNA: TGCGCCAGCAGTCGATCTGCGGTGGAGACCCAGTACTTC
CDR3: CASSRSAVETQYF

size: few
V: TRBV12-3/TRBV12-4
D: TRBD2
J: TRBJ2-1
DNA: TGTGCCAGCAGTTTCCCCGACTGGGCTAGCGGGGACTCCAGTCCCAATGAGCAGTTCTTC
CDR3: CASSFPDWASGDSSPNEQFF

size: NA
V: TRBV5-1
D: NA
J: TRBJ2-2
DNA: TGCGCCAGCAGCGCCGCGGAGTTGGCGAACACCGGGGAGCTGTTTTTT
CDR3: CASSAAELANTGELFF

size: few
V: TRBV6-5
D: NA
J: TRBJ1-1
DNA: TGTGCCAGCAATAGTGGAGGCACTGAAGCTTTCTTT
CDR3: CASNSGGTEAFF

size: NA
V: TRBV12-5
D: TRBD1
J: TRBJ2-1
DNA: TGTGCTAGTGGTTTGGTACGCACAGGGGTAAATGAGCAGTTCTTC
CDR3: CASGLVRTGVNEQFF